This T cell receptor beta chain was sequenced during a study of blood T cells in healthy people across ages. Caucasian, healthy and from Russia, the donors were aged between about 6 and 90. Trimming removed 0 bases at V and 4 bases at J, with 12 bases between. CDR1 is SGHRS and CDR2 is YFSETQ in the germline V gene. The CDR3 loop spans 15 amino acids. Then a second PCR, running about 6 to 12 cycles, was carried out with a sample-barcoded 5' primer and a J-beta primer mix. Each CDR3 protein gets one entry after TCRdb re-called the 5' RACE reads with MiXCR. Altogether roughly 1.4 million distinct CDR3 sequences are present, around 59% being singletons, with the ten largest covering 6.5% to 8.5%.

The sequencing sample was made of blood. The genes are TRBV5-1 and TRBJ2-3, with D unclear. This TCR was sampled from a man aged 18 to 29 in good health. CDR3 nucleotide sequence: TGCGCCAGCAGCTTGGGGCTAGTAGGAGCAGATACGCAGTATTTT. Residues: CASSLGLVGADTQYF.